This T cell receptor (beta chain) emerged from a study of shared T cell receptors in the human thymus (dated by TCRdb to about 2021). Concerning the study at large: The study examined how self-reactive, shared T-cell receptor alpha chains are generated in the human thymus.

With regard to this clone: The antigen this receptor binds is unknown. No much larger clonotype is one base removed from it; base qualities were not supplied.

The protocol used for the library was the immunoSEQ multiplex PCR assay. The table comes from immuneACCESS by way of TCRdb, which keeps in-frame sequences with V and J called. Part of the clones is missing from these tables; in studies checked, under half for an unresolved V gene and the rest for unknown reasons. The sample includes hundreds of thousands of clones, with 95% observed a single time. Around 0.019% of the sample rests with the top ten. The germline V gene sets CDR1 to MRHNA and CDR2 to SNTAGT. From cysteine to phenylalanine, the CDR3 is 15 amino acids long. Kept here is only the CDR3 DNA, which spans 45 bases and is read in frame from base 1. V is shortened by 6 bases, J by 6 bases, and the region joining them spans 17 bases.

Sequencing input: thymocytes. The sequence came from a human donor. This chain joins TRBV6-4 to TRBJ2-2, and perhaps TRBD1 as D gene, on 5 matching bases. The nucleotides read TGTGCCAGCAGACCAGAGCCAGGGTATGCCGGGGAGCTGTTTTTT. Translated, it reads CASRPEPGYAGELFF.